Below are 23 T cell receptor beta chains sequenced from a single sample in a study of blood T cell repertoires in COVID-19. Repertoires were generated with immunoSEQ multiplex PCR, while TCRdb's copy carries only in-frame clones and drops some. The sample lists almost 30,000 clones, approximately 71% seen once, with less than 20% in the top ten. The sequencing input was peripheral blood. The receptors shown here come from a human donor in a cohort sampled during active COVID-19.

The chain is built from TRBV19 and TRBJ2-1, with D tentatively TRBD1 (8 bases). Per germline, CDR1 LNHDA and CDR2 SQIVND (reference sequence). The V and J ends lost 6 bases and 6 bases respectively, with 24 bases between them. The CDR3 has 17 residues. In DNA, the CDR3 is TGTGCCAGTAGAGGGGACAGGAGGATTAGGGAGGGCAATGAGCAGTTCTTC. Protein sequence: CASRGDRRIREGNEQFF.

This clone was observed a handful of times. CDR3 in amino acids: CASSGAQGAGETQYF. As DNA, the CDR3 is TGTGCCAGCAGTGGGGCACAGGGGGCCGGGGAGACCCAGTACTTC. V is TRBV2 and J is TRBJ2-5; 9 bases align to TRBD1. Unmatched junction bases numbered 8, after V lost 4 bases and J lost 5 bases. In germline, CDR1 is SNHLY, CDR2 FYNNEI. The CDR3 runs 15 residues. Filled out from reference TRBV2 and TRBJ2-5, the complete variable domain reads EPEVTQTPSHQVTQMGQEVILRCVPISNHLYFYWYRQILGQKVEFLVSFYNNEISEKSEIFDDQFSVERPDGSNFTLKIRSTKLEDSAMYFCASSGAQGAGETQYFGPGTRLLVL.

The CDR3 DNA reads as TGTGCCAGCAGGCCAGGGCCGGGCAATCAGCCCCAGCATTTT. Translation gives CASRPGPGNQPQHF. V usage is TRBV7-2 and J usage is TRBJ1-5, with D maybe TRBD1 (5 bases). Trimming left V 6 bases short and J 2 bases short, with 11 bases between. CDR3 size: 14 residues. The germline V gene has CDR1 SGHTA and CDR2 FQGNSA. The variable domain in full, with the rest retrieved from reference TRBV7-2 and TRBJ1-5, is GAGVSQSPSNKVTEKGKDVELRCDPISGHTALYWYRQSLGQGLEFLIYFQGNSAPDKSGLPSDRFSAERTGGSVSTLTIQRTQQEDSAVYLCASRPGPGNQPQHFGDGTRLSIL.

CDR3 DNA sequence: TGTGCCAGCTCACCGGGACAGGGTCTTGACAATGAGCAGTTCTTC. It translates to CASSPGQGLDNEQFF. V usage is TRBV18 and J usage is TRBJ2-1; 9 bases are a match to TRBD1. This CDR3 comprises 15 residues. The V and J ends lost 3 bases and 5 bases, in that order; junction bases with no gene match: 5. Germline assignment: CDR1 KGHSH and CDR2 LQKENI.

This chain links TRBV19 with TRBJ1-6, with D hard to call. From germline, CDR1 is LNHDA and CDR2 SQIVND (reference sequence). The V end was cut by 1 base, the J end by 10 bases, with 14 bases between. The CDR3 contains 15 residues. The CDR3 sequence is CASSIGPGIRSPLHF. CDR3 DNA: TGTGCCAGTAGTATAGGGCCGGGGATACGATCACCCCTCCACTTT.

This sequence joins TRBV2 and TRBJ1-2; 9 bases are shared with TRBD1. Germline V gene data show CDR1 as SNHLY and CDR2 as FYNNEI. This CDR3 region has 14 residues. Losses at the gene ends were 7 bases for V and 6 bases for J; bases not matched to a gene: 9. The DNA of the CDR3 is TGTGCCAGCAACCTCGGGACAGGGAGGCATGGCTACACCTTC. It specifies CASNLGTGRHGYTF.

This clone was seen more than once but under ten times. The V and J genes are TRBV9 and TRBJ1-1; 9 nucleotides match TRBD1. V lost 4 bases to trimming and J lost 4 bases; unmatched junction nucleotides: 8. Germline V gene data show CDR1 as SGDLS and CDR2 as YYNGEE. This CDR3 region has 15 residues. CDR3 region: CASSPQGQGGTEAFF. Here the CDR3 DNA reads TGTGCCAGCAGCCCCCAGGGACAGGGCGGCACTGAAGCTTTCTTT. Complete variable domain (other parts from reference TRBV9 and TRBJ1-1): DSGVTQTPKHLITATGQRVTLRCSPRSGDLSVYWYQQSLDQGLQFLIQYYNGEERAKGNILERFSAQQFPDLHSELNLSSLELGDSALYFCASSPQGQGGTEAFFGQGTRLTVV.

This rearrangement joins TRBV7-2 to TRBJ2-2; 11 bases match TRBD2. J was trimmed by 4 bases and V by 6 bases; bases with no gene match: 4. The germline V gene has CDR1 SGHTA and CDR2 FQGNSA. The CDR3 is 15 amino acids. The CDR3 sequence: CASSIAGGGTGELFF. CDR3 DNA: TGTGCCAGCAGTATAGCGGGAGGGGGCACCGGGGAGCTGTTTTTT.

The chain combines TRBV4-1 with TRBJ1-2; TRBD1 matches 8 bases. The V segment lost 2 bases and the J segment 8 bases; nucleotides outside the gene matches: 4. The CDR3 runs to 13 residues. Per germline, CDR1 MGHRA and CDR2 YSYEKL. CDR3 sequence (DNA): TGCGCCAGCAGCCAATCTGACAGGGGCGGCTACACCTTC. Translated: CASSQSDRGGYTF.

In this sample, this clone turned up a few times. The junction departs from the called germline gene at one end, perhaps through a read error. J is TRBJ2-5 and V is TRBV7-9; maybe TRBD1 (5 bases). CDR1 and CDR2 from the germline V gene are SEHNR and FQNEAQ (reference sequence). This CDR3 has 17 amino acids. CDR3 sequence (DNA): TGTGCCAGCAGCTTAGGACCAGGGCTTGGTGACCAAAAGACCCAGTACTTC. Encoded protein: CASSLGPGLGDQKTQYF.

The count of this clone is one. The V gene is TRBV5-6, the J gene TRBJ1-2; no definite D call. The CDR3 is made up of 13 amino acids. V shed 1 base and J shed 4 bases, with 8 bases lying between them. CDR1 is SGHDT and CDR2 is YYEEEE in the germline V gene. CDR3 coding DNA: TGTGCCAGCAGCTTGCCGGGGTCCTATGGCTACACCTTC. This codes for CASSLPGSYGYTF.

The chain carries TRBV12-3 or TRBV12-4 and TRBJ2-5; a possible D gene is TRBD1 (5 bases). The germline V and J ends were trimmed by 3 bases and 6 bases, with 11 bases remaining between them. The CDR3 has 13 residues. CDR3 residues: CASSFQGLKTQYF. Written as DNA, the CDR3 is TGTGCCAGCAGTTTCCAGGGCCTAAAGACCCAGTACTTC.

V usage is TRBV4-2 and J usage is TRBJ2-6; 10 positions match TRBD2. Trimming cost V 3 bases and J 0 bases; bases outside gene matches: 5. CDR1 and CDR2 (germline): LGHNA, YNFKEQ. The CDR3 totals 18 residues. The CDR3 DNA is TGTGCCAGCAGCCAGTCCGGGACTAGCGCCTCTGGGGCCAACGTCCTGACTTTC. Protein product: CASSQSGTSASGANVLTF.

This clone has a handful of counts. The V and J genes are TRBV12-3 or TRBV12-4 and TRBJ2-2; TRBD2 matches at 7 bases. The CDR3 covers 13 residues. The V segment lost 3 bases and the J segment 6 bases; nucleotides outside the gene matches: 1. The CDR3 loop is CASSFGLAGELFF. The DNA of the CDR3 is TGTGCCAGCAGTTTCGGACTAGCCGGGGAGCTGTTTTTT.

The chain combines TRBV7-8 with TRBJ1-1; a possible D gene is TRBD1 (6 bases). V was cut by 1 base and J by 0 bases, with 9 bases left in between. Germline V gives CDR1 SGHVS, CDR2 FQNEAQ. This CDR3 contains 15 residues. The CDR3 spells CASSLGGGMNTEAFF. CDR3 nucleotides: TGTGCCAGCAGCTTAGGGGGGGGCATGAACACTGAAGCTTTCTTT.

DNA for the CDR3: TGTGCCAGCAGCCAAGATCGGGGGGGGGCTGGAAACACCATATATTTT. This translates into CASSQDRGGAGNTIYF. The J gene is TRBJ1-3, the V gene TRBV4-2; TRBD1 might be the D (5 bases). Trimming took 0 bases from V and 2 from J, leaving 11 bases between them. The germline gives CDR1 LGHNA, CDR2 YNFKEQ. This CDR3 has 16 residues.

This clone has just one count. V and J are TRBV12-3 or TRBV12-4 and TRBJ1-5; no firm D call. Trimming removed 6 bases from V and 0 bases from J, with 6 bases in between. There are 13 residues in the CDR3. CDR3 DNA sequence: TGTGCCAGCAGCCCCGGTAGCAATCAGCCCCAGCATTTT. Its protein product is CASSPGSNQPQHF.

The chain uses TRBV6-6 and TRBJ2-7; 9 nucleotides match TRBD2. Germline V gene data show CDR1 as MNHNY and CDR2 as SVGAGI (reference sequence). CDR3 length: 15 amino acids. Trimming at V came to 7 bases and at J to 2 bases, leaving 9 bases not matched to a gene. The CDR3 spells CASTYLAGAPYEQYF. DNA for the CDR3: TGTGCCAGCACCTACTTAGCGGGGGCCCCCTACGAGCAGTACTTC.

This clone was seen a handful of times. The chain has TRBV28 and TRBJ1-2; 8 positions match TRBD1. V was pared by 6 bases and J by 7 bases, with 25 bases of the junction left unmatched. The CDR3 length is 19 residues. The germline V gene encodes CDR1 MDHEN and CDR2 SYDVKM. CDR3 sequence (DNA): TGTGCCAGCAGCTCTTACCCCGAAACCCGGAACAGGGGGAAGGGTGGCTACACCTTC. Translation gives CASSSYPETRNRGKGGYTF.

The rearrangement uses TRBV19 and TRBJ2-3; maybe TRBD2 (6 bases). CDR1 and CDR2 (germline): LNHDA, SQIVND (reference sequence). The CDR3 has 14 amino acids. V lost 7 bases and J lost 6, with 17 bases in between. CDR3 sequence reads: CASKVGLAYDTQYF. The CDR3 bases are TGTGCCAGTAAGGTGGGGCTAGCGTACGATACGCAGTATTTT.

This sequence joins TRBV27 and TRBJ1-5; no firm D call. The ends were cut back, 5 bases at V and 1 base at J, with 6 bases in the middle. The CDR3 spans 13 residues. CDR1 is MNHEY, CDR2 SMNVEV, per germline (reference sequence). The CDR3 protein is CASSSGSNQPQHF. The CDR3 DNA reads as TGTGCCAGCAGTAGCGGGAGCAATCAGCCCCAGCATTTT.

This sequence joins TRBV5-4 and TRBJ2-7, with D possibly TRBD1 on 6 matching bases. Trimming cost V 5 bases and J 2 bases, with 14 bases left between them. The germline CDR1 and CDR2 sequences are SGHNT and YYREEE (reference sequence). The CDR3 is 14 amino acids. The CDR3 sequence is CASRQTGGPYEQYF. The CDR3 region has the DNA TGTGCCAGCAGACAGACAGGCGGCCCCTACGAGCAGTACTTC.

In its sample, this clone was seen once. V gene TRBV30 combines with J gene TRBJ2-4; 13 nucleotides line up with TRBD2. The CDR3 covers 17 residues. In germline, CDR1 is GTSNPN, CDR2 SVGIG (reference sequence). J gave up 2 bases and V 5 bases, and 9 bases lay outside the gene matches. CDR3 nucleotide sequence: TGTGCCTGGCGACTAGCGGGGGGAGTTTGGACCAAAAACATTCAGTACTTC. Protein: CAWRLAGGVWTKNIQYF.